This TCR beta chain was retrieved from a study of T cells in Graves' hyperthyroidism and ophthalmopathy. About the study: Peripheral blood was collected at initial diagnosis, before any treatment. Study conclusions and caveats: The majority of expanded thyroid clonotypes above 0.001 also appeared in blood.

Hyperthyroidism was newly diagnosed in patients aged 18 to 65 (duration under 2 months). Uncontrolled infection, other autoimmune disease, pregnancy or lactation excluded patients. The TCR beta CDR3 regions underwent amplification using RNA transcripts as the source. In the first-round RT-PCR of the TCR CDR3, the HTBI primer set was used. Each CDR3 protein is one row after TCRdb ran MiXCR on the multiplex PCR reads. The sample contains under 350,000 distinct CDR3 sequences, 15% to 20% of which appear only once. The V and J ends lost 2 bases and 5 bases respectively, with 19 bases between them. Germline V gene lookup returns CDR1 SNHLY and CDR2 FYNNEI. CDR3 size: 16 residues. With regard to this clonotype: The antigen remains unidentified.

Sequenced material: blood. This receptor was identified in a woman aged 45-59 years with Graves' hyperthyroidism. This chain links TRBV2 with TRBJ2-7; tentative D call: TRBD1 (6 bases). The chain's CDR3 is CASSEWAGVNTNEQYF. The DNA of the CDR3 is TGTGCCAGCAGTGAATGGGCAGGGGTTAACACCAACGAGCAGTACTTC.